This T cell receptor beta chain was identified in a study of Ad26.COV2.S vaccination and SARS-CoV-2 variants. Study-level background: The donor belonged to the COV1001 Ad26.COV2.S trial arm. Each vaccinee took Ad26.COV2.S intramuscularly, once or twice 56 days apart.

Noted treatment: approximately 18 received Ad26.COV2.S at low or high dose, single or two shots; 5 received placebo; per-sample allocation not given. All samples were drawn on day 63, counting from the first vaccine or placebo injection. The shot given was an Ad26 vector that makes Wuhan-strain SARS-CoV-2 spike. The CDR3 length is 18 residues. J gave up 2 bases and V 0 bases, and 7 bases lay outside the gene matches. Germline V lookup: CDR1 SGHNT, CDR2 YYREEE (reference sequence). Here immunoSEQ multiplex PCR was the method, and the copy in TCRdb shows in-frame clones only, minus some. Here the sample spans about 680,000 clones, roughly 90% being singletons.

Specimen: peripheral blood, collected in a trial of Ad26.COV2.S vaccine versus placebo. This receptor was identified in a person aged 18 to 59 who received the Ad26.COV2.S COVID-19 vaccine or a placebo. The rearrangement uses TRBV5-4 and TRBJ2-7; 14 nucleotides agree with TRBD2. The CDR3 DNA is TGTGCCAGCAGCTTGGGACTAGCGGGAGGGCCCGATGCCTACGAGCAGTACTTC. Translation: CASSLGLAGGPDAYEQYF.